This T cell receptor beta chain was profiled in a study of Ad26.COV2.S vaccination and SARS-CoV-2 variants. Germline V gene lookup returns CDR1 MGHRA and CDR2 YSYEKL. V lost 0 bases and J 0 bases, leaving 7 bases between the germline ends. The CDR3 runs to 15 residues. The treatment: about 20 received Ad26.COV2.S at low or high dose, single or two shots; five or six received placebo; per-sample allocation not given. The investigators took samples on day 63 after the first vaccine or placebo injection. Assay: immunoSEQ multiplex PCR; the TCRdb copy retains only in-frame clones and omits some. The sample comprises 300,000 to 350,000 clones, approximately 87% of which are singletons, and approximately 5% rests with the top ten.

The starting material was peripheral blood, obtained in a trial of Ad26.COV2.S vaccine versus placebo. The chain has TRBV4-1 and TRBJ2-3, with D unresolved. The source of this sequence is a person between 18 and 60 years old who received the Ad26.COV2.S COVID-19 vaccine or a placebo. The CDR3 sequence: CASSQDEASTDTQYF. In DNA form, the CDR3 reads TGCGCCAGCAGCCAAGATGAGGCTAGCACAGATACGCAGTATTTT.